Described below is a single TCR beta chain sequence and its context. Its antigen is still unknown. The data derive from a study of monozygotic twins with inflammatory bowel disease. Study-level results: IBD patients shared fewer clonotypes with others than healthy twins, especially with disease activity. No distinction between different T cell subtypes was possible.

Both TCRalpha and TCRbeta cDNA were subjected to two nested PCRs lasting about 17 and 10 cycles. TCRdb processed the 5' RACE reads again and assigns one entry to each CDR3 protein, with no DNA. The table lists 420,000 or so distinct CDR3 sequences. This CDR3 contains 17 residues. CDR1 is DFQATT, CDR2 SNEGSKA, per germline (reference sequence). Sequencing used blood. The source of this sequence is a human donor with ulcerative colitis or Crohn's disease, or a healthy co-twin of an affected twin (not recorded which). The rearrangement joins TRBV20-1 to TRBJ1-6; TCRdb names TRBD1, which stays unverified in the absence of DNA. The CDR3 region is CSASFRRQANYNSPLHF.